Described below is a single TCR beta chain sequence and its context. These data come from a study of CD8 T cells in Susac syndrome. An amount of RNA that ranged from 0.5 to 1 ug was reverse transcribed with random hexamers. TCRdb analysed the immunoSEQ multiplex PCR reads with MiXCR anew, one entry per CDR3 protein. The sample includes more than 110,000 distinct CDR3 sequences, 94% of them seen just once. The CDR3 extends over 15 amino acids. Trimming shortened V by 5 bases and J by 5 bases, and 21 bases separated the two germline ends. Germline CDR1 and CDR2: DFQATT and SNEGSKA (reference sequence). The source of this sequence is a human donor in good health. The specimen was CD8+ T cells from PBMCs. V and J are TRBV20-1 and TRBJ2-5; D unresolved. The CDR3 nucleotides read TGCAGTGCTTCGAGGACGGACCGCCTAGGGGAGACCCAGTACTTC. Encoded protein: CSASRTDRLGETQYF.